This TCR beta chain was documented in a study of immune aging and cytomegalovirus after organ transplant (dated by TCRdb to about 2021). About the full investigation: Three-drug immunosuppression with prednisone, tacrolimus, and mycophenolate was given to all transplant recipients.

Paper-wide results and their limitations: Large clones contained a higher proportion of TEMRA cells, and the seven largest clones (about 1,900 cells) acquired aged and TEMRA cells while losing TCM cells. Following viremia, cells with an aged phenotype rose post-transplant no matter the clone size, with the increase showing up earlier in large clones (days 200-264) than in small clones. CD57 was not measured in the sequencing data, so a conservative gene-based aging definition was used instead.

The library was produced with single-cell sequencing. The instrument given in TCRdb is Illumina NovaSeq 6000. For cell capture and library preparation, the team used the BD Rhapsody Targeted mRNA and AbSeq Reagent Kit in a microwell format. Libraries were prepared to cover TCR, sample tags, AbSeq, and targeted mRNA from the Human T-Cell Expression Panel plus custom TOX and TOX2 primers. Sequencing of the libraries was performed on an Illumina NovaSeq. Processing in the source paper ran as follows. The analysis covered 10468 cells in total, of which fewer than 8,500 were CD8 T cells and 4494 were CD8 T cells with an identifiable TCR CDR3. Raw data were processed with the BD Rhapsody Targeted Analysis Pipeline with V(D)J processing on the Seven Bridges Genomics platform. Quality control, Sample Tag demultiplexing with Lex-BDSMK, clone identification with VDJ Explorer, and Seurat clustering were performed in SeqGeq 1.6.0. A clone was considered non-expanded if it made up <1% of CD8 T cells, and considered a clonal expansion if it made up >2.5% of the sample. TCRdb redid the processing of the public reads, applying fastp at Q25 and MiXCR, and retained in-frame beta chains. For every CDR3 protein sequence, its rows merge into one entry that carries the most common genes and DNA. The V and J calls, along with clone size, are taken from TCRdb and not from the paper's own processing. This sample holds 20,000 to 25,000 distinct CDR3 sequences; about a third were observed only once. The top ten clones comprise less than 30% of the sample.

Sample time point, as interpreted from the label and publication: five sample-tagged time points from pre-transplant (day -1) to day 368 post-transplant, pooled. PBMC were thawed and then stimulated for more than ten hours with a CMV IE-1 overlapping peptide library, with no transport inhibitors added. Thawed cells were rested overnight and then stimulated in R10 medium with CD28/CD49d costimulation. The IE-1 peptide library was made up of 15-amino-acid peptides with 11-amino-acid overlaps. Each time point was barcoded with BD Single-Cell Multiplexing Kit Sample Tags, pooled, and stained with oligo-conjugated anti-CD45RA plus sorting antibodies. A BD FACSAria III was used to sort CMV-responsive CD8+CD137+ and CD4+CD154+ T cells at 4-way purity. Blood samples were drawn into EDTA vacutainers and processed by Ficoll gradient within 1-24 hours. The count of this clonotype is one. Its cognate antigen has yet to be identified. One base away there is no much larger clone; base qualities are not given. A single read offers scant evidence.

From the cysteine up to the phenylalanine, the CDR3 has a length of 15 residues. The DNA shown is the 45-base CDR3, in frame from base 1. From the germline V gene (reference sequence), CDR1 is LNHDA and CDR2 is SQIVND. A distance of 14 bases separates the germline ends of V and J, which lose 1 base and 4 bases respectively. This specimen was CMV peptide-activated CD4+ and CD8+ T cells sorted from blood, taken at five time points, pooled. What the cell subset or site label conveys for this sample: sorted CD8+CD137+ and CD4+CD154+ T cells after roughly 13 h CMV IE-1 peptide stimulation. Recombination joined TRBV19 with TRBJ2-7, and perhaps TRBD2 as D gene, on 6 matching bases. This clonotype originated in a female donor who had a heart transplant and CMV viremia. The DNA is TGTGCCAGTAGTATAGTATTAGCGGCTTCTTACGAGCAGTACTTC. Its protein reads: CASSIVLAASYEQYF.